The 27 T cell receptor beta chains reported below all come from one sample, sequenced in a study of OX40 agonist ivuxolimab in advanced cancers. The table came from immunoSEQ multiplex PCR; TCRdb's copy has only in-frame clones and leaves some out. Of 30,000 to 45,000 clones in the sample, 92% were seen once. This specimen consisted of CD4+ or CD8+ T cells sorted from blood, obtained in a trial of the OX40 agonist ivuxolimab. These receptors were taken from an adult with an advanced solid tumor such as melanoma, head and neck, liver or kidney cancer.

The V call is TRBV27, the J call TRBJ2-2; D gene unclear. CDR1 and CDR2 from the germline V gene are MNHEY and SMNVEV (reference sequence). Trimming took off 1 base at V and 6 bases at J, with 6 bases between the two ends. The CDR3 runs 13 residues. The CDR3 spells CASSLYKAGELFF. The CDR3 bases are TGTGCCAGCAGTTTATATAAGGCCGGGGAGCTGTTTTTT.

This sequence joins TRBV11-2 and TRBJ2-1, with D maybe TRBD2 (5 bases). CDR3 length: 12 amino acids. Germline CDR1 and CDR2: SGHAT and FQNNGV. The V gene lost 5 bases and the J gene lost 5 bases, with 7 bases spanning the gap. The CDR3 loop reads CASSPGNNEQFF. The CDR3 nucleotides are TGTGCCAGCAGCCCGGGGAACAATGAGCAGTTCTTC. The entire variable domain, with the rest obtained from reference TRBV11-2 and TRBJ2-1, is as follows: EAGVAQSPRYKIIEKRQSVAFWCNPISGHATLYWYQQILGQGPKLLIQFQNNGVVDDSQLPKDRFSAERLKGVDSTLKIQPAKLEDSAVYLCASSPGNNEQFFGPGTRLTVL.

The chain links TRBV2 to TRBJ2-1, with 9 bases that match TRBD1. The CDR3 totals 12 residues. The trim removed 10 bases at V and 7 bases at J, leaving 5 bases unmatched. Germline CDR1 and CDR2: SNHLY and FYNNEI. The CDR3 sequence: CANPGQGNEQFF. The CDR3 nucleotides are TGTGCCAACCCGGGACAGGGTAATGAGCAGTTCTTC.

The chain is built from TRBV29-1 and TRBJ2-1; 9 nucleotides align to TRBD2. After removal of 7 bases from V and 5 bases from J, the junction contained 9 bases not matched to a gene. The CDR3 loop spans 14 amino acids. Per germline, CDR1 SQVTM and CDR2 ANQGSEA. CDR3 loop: CSARWASGNNEQFF. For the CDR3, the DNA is TGCAGCGCCCGATGGGCTAGCGGGAACAATGAGCAGTTCTTC.

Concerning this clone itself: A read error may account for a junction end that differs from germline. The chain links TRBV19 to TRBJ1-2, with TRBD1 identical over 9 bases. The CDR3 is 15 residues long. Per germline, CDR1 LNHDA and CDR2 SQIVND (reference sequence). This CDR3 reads CASSTQTGGYYGHTF. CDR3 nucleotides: TGTGCCAGTAGTACACAGACAGGGGGGTACTATGGCCACACCTTC.

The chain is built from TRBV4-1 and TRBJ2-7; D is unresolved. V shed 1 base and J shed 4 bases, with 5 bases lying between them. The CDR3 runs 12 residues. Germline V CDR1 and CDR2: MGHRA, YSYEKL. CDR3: CASSQVGYEQYF. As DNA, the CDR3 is TGCGCCAGCAGCCAAGTAGGGTACGAGCAGTACTTC.

The CDR3 reads CASGSGTNYEQYF. CDR3 DNA: TGTGCCAGTGGGTCCGGGACAAACTACGAGCAGTACTTC. The chain uses TRBV19 and TRBJ2-7; weak D call: TRBD1 (6 bases). The CDR3 covers 13 residues. With 8 bases removed from V and 3 bases from J, the gap between germline ends came to 14 bases. Germline lookup yields CDR1 LNHDA and CDR2 SQIVND (reference sequence).

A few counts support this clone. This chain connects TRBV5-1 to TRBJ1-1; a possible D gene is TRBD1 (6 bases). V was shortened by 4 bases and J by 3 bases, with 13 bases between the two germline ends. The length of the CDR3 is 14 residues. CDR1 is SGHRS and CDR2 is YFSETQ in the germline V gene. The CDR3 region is CASSEGTWDTEAFF. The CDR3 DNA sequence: TGCGCCAGCAGCGAGGGGACATGGGACACTGAAGCTTTCTTT.

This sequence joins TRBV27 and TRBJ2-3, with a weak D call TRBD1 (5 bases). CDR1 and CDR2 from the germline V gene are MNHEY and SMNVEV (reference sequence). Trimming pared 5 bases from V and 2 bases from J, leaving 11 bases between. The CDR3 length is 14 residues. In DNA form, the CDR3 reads TGTGCCAGCAGTCCCAGGGAATTCACAGATACGCAGTATTTT. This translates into CASSPREFTDTQYF.

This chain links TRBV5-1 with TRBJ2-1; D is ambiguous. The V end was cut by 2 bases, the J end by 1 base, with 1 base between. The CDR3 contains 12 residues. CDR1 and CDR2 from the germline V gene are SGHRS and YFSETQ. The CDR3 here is CASSLSYNEQFF. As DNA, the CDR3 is TGCGCCAGCAGCTTATCCTACAATGAGCAGTTCTTC.

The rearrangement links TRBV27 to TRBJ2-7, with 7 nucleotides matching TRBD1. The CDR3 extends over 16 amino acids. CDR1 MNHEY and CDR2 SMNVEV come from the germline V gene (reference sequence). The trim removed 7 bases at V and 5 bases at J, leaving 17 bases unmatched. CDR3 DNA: TGTGCCAGCAACGGCGTCCCGTCGACAGGGAAGGACGAGCAGTACTTC. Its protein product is CASNGVPSTGKDEQYF.

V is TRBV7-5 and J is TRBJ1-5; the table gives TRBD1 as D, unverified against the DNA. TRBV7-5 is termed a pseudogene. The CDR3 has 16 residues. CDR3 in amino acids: CARSLWDIREDQPQHF. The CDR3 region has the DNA TGTGCCAGAAGCTTATGGGACATAAGGGAAGATCAGCCCCAGCATTTT.

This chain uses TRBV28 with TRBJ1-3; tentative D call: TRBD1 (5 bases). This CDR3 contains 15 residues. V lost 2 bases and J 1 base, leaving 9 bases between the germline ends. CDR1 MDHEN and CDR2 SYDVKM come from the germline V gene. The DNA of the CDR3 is TGTGCCAGCAGTTTAGGGGGGGGGTCTGGAAACACCATATATTTT. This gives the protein CASSLGGGSGNTIYF.

The CDR3 DNA follows: TGTGCCAGCACCCAATGGGGTGAGCAGTTCTTC. Translation: CASTQWGEQFF. The chain couples TRBV11-2 to TRBJ2-1; D not resolved. Per germline, CDR1 SGHAT and CDR2 FQNNGV. V was shortened by 7 bases and J by 9 bases, with 10 bases between the two germline ends. The CDR3 has 11 amino acids. Full variable domain (missing parts from reference TRBV11-2 and TRBJ2-1): EAGVAQSPRYKIIEKRQSVAFWCNPISGHATLYWYQQILGQGPKLLIQFQNNGVVDDSQLPKDRFSAERLKGVDSTLKIQPAKLEDSAVYLCASTQWGEQFFGPGTRLTVL.

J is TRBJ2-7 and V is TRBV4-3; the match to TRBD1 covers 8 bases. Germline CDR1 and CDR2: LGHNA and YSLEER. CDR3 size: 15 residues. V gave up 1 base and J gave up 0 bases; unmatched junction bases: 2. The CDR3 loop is CASSQGTGSSYEQYF. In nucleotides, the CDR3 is TGCGCCAGCAGCCAAGGGACAGGGAGCTCCTACGAGCAGTACTTC.

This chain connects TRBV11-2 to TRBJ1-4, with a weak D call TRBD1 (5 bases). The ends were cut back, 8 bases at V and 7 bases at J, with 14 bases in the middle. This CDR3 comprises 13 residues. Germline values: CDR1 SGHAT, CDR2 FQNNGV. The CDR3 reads CASRSTGGEKLFF. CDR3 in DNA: TGTGCCAGCCGTTCTACTGGGGGTGAAAAACTGTTTTTT.

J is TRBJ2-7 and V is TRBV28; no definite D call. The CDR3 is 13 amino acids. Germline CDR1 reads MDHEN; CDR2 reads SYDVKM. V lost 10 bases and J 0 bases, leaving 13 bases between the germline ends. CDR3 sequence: CAITRPLSYEQYF. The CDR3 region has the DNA TGTGCCATTACTCGGCCCCTCTCCTACGAGCAGTACTTC.

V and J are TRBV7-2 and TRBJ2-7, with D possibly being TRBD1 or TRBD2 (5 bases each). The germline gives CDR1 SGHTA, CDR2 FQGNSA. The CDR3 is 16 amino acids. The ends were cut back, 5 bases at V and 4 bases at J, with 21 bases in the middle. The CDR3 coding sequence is TGTGCCAGCAGCAGGTGGGACGCCACCACGAGATACGAGCAGTACTTC. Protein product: CASSRWDATTRYEQYF.

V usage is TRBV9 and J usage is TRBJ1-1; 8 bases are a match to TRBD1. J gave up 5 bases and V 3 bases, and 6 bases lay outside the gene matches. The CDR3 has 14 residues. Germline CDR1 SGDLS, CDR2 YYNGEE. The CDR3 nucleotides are TGTGCCAGCAGCGCAGGGGGCGGTGGAACTGAAGCTTTCTTT. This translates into CASSAGGGGTEAFF. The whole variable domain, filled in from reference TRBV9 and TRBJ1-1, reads DSGVTQTPKHLITATGQRVTLRCSPRSGDLSVYWYQQSLDQGLQFLIQYYNGEERAKGNILERFSAQQFPDLHSELNLSSLELGDSALYFCASSAGGGGTEAFFGQGTRLTVV.

The CDR3 here is CASSWGQGDGANVLTF. CDR3 DNA sequence: TGTGCCAGCAGCTGGGGACAGGGGGATGGGGCCAACGTCCTGACTTTC. J is TRBJ2-6 and V is TRBV13; 11 positions match TRBD1. Germline trimming cut 4 bases from V and 3 bases from J; bases unmatched to any gene: 2. Germline CDR1 PRHDT, CDR2 FYEKMQ (reference sequence). This CDR3 is 16 amino acids long.

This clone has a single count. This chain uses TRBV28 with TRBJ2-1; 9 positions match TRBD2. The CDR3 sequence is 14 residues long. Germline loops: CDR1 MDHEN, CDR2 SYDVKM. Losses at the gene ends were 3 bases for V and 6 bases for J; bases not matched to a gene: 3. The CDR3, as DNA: TGTGCCAGCAGTTTCCTAGCGGGAAGCAATGAGCAGTTCTTC. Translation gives CASSFLAGSNEQFF. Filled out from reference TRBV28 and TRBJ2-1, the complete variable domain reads DVKVTQSSRYLVKRTGEKVFLECVQDMDHENMFWYRQDPGLGLRLIYFSYDVKMKEKGDIPEGYSVSREKKERFSLILESASTNQTSMYLCASSFLAGSNEQFFGPGTRLTVL.

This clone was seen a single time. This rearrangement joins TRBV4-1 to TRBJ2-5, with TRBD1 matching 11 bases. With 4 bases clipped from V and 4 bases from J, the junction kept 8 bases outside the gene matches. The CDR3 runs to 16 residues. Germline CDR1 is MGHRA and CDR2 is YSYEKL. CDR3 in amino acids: CASSPVPGQGVETQYF. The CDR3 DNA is TGCGCCAGCAGCCCCGTACCGGGACAGGGGGTAGAGACCCAGTACTTC.

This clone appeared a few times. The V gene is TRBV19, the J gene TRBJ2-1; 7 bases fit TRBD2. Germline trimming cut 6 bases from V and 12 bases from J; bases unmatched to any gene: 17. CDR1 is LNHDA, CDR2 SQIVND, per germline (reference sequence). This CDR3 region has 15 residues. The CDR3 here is CASRNPGAGELGQFF. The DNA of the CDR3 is TGTGCCAGTAGAAACCCCGGGGCGGGAGAATTGGGGCAGTTCTTC.

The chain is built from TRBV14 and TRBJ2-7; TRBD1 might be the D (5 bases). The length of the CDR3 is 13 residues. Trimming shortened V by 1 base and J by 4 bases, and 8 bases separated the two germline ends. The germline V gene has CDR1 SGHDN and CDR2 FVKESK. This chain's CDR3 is CASSQVGEYEQYF. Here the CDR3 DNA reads TGTGCCAGCAGCCAAGTAGGGGAATACGAGCAGTACTTC.

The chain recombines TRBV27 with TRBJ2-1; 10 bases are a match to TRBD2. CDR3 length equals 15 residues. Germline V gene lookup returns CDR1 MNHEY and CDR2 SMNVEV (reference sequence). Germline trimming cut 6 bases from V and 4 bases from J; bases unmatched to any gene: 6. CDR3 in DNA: TGTGCCAGCAGGAGGACTAGCGGAGTTTACAATGAGCAGTTCTTC. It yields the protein CASRRTSGVYNEQFF.

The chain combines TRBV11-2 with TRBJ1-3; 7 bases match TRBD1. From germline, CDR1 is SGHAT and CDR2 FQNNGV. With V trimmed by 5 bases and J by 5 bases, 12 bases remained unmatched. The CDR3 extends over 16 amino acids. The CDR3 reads CASSPTFEGARNTIYF. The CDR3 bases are TGTGCCAGCAGCCCTACGTTCGAGGGGGCTAGAAACACCATATATTTT. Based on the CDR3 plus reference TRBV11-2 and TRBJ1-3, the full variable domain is EAGVAQSPRYKIIEKRQSVAFWCNPISGHATLYWYQQILGQGPKLLIQFQNNGVVDDSQLPKDRFSAERLKGVDSTLKIQPAKLEDSAVYLCASSPTFEGARNTIYFGEGSWLTVV.

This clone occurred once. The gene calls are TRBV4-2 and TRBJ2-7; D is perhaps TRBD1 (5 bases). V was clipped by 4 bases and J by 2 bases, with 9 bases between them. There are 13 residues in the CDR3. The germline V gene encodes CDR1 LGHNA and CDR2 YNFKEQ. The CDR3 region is CASSPEGAYEQYF. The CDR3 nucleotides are TGTGCCAGCAGCCCCGAAGGGGCCTACGAGCAGTACTTC.